This TCR beta chain emerged from a study of T cell responses to AZD1222 COVID-19 vaccine. Whole-study findings and limits: Among the donors, most were white British and more were female, and clonal diversity was possibly underestimated.

Produced via immunoSEQ multiplex PCR; TCRdb's table is partial and in-frame only. This table has some 100,000 clones, 80% to 95% appearing once. Trimming pared 8 bases from V and 1 base from J, leaving 11 bases between. The CDR3 is 13 amino acids. For this clone: Its antigen is unidentified.

The input for sequencing was peripheral blood, taken 28 days after the second AZD1222 dose. This TCR was sampled from an adult who received the AZD1222 COVID-19 vaccine. The chain employs TRBV12-3 or TRBV12-4 and TRBJ1-1; no clear D. CDR3 in amino acids: CASSWAENTEAFF. CDR3 in DNA: TGTGCCAGCTCTTGGGCGGAGAACACTGAAGCTTTCTTT.